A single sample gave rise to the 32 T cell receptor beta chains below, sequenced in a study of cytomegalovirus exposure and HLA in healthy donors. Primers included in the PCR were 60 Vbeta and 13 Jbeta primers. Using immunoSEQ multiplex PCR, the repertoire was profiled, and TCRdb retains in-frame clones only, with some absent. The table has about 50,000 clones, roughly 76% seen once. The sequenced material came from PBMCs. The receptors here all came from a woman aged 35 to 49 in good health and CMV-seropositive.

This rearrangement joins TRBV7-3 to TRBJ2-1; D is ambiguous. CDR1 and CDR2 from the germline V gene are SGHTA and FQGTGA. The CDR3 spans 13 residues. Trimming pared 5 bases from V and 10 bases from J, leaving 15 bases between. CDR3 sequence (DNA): TGTGCCAGCAGCGTTCTAGACCGATCCGAGCAGTTCTTC. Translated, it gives CASSVLDRSEQFF.

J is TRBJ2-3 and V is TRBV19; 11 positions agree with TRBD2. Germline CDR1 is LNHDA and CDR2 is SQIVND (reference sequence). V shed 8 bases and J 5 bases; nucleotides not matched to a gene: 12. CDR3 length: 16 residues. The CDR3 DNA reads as TGTGCCAGTGGGCTACCTAGCGGGGGGCCCGTAGATACGCAGTATTTT. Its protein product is CASGLPSGGPVDTQYF. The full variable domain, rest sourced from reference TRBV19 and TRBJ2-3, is DGGITQSPKYLFRKEGQNVTLSCEQNLNHDAMYWYRQDPGQGLRLIYYSQIVNDFQKGDIAEGYSVSREKKESFPLTVTSAQKNPTAFYLCASGLPSGGPVDTQYFGPGTRLTVL.

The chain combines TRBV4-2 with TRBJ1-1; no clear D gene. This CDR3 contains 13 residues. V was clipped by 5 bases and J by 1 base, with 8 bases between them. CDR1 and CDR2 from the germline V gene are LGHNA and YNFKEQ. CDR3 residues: CASSLARNTEAFF. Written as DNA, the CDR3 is TGTGCCAGCAGCTTAGCTAGGAACACTGAAGCTTTCTTT.

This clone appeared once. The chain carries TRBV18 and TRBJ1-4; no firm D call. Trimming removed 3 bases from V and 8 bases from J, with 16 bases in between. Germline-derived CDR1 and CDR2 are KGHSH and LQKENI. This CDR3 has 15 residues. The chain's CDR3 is CASSPREEFGEKLFF. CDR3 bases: TGTGCCAGCTCACCCCGGGAGGAGTTCGGGGAAAAACTGTTTTTT. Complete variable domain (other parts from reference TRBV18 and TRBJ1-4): NAGVMQNPRHLVRRRGQEARLRCSPMKGHSHVYWYRQLPEEGLKFMVYLQKENIIDESGMPKERFSAEFPKEGPSILRIQQVVRGDSAAYFCASSPREEFGEKLFFGSGTQLSVL.

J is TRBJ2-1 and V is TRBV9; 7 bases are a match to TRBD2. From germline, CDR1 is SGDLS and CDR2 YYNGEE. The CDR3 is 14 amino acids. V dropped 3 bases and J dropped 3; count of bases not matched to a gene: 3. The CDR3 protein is CASSAGGGYNEQFF. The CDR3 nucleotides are TGTGCCAGCAGCGCCGGCGGGGGCTACAATGAGCAGTTCTTC.

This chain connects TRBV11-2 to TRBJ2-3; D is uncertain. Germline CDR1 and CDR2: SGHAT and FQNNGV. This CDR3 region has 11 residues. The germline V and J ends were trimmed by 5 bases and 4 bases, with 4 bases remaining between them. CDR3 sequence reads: CASSQSDTQYF. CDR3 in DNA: TGTGCCAGCAGCCAATCAGATACGCAGTATTTT.

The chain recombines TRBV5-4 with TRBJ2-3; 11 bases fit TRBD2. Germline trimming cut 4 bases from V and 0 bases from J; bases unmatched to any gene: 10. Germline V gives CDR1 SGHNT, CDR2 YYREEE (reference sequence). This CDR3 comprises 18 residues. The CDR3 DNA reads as TGTGCCAGCAGCCCTAAGATAGCGGGGGGGAGTAGCACAGATACGCAGTATTTT. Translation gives CASSPKIAGGSSTDTQYF.

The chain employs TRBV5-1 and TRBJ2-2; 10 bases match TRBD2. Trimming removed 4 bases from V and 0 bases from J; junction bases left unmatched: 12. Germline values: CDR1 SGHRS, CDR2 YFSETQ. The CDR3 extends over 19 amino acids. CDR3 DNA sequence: TGCGCCAGCAGCGGCCTCTGGGCTAGCGGGGGCACGAACACCGGGGAGCTGTTTTTT. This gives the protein CASSGLWASGGTNTGELFF. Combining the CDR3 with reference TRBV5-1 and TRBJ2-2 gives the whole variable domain KAGVTQTPRYLIKTRGQQVTLSCSPISGHRSVSWYQQTPGQGLQFLFEYFSETQRNKGNFPGRFSGRQFSNSRSEMNVSTLELGDSALYLCASSGLWASGGTNTGELFFGEGSRLTVL.

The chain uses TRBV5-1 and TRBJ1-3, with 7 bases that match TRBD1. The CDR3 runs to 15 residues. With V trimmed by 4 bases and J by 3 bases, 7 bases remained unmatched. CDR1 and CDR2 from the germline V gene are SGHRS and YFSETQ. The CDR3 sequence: CASSPTTGFGNTIYF. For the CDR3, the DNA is TGCGCCAGCAGCCCCACGACAGGGTTTGGAAACACCATATATTTT.

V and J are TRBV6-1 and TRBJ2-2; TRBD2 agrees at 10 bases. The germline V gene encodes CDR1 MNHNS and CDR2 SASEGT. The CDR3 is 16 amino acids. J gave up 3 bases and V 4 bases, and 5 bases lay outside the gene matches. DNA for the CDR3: TGTGCCAGCAGTGTCCAGCGGGGGGGGGACACCGGGGAGCTGTTTTTT. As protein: CASSVQRGGDTGELFF.

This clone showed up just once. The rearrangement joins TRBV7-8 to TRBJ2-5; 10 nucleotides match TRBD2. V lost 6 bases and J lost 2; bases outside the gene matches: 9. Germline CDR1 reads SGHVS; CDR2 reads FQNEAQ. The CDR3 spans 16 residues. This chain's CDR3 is CASRKLAGAPQETQYF. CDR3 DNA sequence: TGTGCCAGCAGGAAGCTAGCGGGGGCCCCACAAGAGACCCAGTACTTC.

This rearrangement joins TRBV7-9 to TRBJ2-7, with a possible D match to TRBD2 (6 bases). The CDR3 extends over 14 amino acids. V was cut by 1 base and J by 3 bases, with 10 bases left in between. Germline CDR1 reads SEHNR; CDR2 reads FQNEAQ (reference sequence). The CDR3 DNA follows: TGTGCCAGCAGCTTAGGGGGGGTGGACTACGAGCAGTACTTC. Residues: CASSLGGVDYEQYF.

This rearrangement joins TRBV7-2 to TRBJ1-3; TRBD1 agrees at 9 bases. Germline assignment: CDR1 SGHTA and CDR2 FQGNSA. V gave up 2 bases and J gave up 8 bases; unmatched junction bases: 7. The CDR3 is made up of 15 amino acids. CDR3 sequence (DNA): TGTGCCAGCAGCTTATGGGGGGGACAGGGAGACACCATATATTTT. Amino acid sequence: CASSLWGGQGDTIYF.

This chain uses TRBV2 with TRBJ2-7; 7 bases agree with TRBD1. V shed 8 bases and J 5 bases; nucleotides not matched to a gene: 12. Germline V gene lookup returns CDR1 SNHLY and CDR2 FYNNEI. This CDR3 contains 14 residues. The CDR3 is CASGRGGGVHEQYF. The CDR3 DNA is TGTGCCAGCGGCAGAGGGGGCGGAGTTCACGAGCAGTACTTC. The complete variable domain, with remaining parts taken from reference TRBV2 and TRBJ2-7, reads EPEVTQTPSHQVTQMGQEVILRCVPISNHLYFYWYRQILGQKVEFLVSFYNNEISEKSEIFDDQFSVERPDGSNFTLKIRSTKLEDSAMYFCASGRGGGVHEQYFGPGTRLTVT.

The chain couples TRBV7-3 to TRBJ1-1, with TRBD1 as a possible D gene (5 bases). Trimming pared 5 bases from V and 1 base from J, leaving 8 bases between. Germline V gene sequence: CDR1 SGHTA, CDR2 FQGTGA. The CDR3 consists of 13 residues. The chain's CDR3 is CASSQTGNTEAFF. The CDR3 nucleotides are TGTGCCAGCAGCCAAACAGGGAACACTGAAGCTTTCTTT.

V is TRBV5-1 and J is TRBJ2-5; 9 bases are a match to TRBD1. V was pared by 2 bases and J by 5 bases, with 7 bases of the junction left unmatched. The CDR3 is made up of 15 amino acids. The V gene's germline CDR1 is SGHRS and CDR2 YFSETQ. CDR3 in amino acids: CASSLQGASGETQYF. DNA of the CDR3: TGCGCCAGCAGCTTACAGGGGGCGTCTGGGGAGACCCAGTACTTC.

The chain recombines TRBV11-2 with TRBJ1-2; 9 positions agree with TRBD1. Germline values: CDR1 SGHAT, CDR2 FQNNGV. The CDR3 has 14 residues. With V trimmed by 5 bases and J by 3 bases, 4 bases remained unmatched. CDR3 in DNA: TGTGCCAGCAGCCGGGACAGGGCCCACTATGGCTACACCTTC. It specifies CASSRDRAHYGYTF.

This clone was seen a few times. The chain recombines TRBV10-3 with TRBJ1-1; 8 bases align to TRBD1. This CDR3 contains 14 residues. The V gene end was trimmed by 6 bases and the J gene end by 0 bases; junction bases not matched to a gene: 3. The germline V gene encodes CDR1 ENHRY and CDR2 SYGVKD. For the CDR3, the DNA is TGTGCCATCAGATCACAGGGGGTGAACACTGAAGCTTTCTTT. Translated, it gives CAIRSQGVNTEAFF.

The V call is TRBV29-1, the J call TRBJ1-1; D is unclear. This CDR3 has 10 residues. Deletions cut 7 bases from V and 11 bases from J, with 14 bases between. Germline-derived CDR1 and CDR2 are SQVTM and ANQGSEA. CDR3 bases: TGCAGCGGAGTGCCTTTCGGGGCTTTCTTT. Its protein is CSGVPFGAFF.

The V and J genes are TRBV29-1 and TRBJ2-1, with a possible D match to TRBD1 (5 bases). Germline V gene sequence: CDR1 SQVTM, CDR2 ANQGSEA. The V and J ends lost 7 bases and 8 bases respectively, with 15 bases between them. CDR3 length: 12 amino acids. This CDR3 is CSGKGQGHEQFF. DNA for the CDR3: TGCAGCGGCAAAGGCCAGGGCCATGAGCAGTTCTTC.

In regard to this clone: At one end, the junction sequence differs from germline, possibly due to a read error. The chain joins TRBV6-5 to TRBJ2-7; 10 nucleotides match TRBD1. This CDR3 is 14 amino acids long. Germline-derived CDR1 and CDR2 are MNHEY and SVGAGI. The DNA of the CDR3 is TGTGCCAGCAGTCCCGGGACAGGGGCGCTCTTCCTCCACTTC. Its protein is CASSPGTGALFLHF.

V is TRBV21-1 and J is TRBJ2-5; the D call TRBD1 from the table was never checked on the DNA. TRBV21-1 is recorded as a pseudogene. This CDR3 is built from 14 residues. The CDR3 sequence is CASSKPQGRWTQYF. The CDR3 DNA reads TGTGCCAGCAGCAAGCCCCAGGGTCGGTGGACCCAGTACTTC.

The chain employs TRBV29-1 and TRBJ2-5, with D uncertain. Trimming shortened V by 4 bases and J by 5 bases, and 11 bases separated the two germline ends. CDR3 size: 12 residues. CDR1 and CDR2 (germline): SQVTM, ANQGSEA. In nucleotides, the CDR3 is TGCAGCGTTGCCCGCCCTGCGGAGACCCAGTACTTC. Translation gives CSVARPAETQYF.

As DNA, the CDR3 is TGTGCCTGGATGGGGGACAGGGACTATGGCTACACCTTC. It specifies CAWMGDRDYGYTF. The rearrangement joins TRBV30 to TRBJ1-2; 9 bases fit TRBD1. The CDR3 sequence is 13 residues long. In germline, CDR1 is GTSNPN, CDR2 SVGIG (reference sequence). The J segment lost 3 bases and the V segment lost 4 bases, leaving 3 bases of the junction unmatched. Combining the CDR3 with reference TRBV30 and TRBJ1-2 gives the whole variable domain SQTIHQWPATLVQPVGSPLSLECTVEGTSNPNLYWYRQAAGRGLQLLFYSVGIGQISSEVPQNLSASRPQDRQFILSSKKLLLSDSGFYLCAWMGDRDYGYTFGSGTRLTVV.

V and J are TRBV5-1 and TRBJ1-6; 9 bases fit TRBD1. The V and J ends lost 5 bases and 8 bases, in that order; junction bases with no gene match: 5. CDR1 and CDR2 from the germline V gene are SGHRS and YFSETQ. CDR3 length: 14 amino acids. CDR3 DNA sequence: TGCGCCAGCAGACCCGACAGGGGGTATTCACCCCTCCACTTT. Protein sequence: CASRPDRGYSPLHF.

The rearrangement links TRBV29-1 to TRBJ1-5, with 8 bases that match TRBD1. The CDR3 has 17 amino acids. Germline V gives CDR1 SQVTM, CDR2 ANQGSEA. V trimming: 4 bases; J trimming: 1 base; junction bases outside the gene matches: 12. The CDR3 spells CSVVGRIRTGSNQPQHF. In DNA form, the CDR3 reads TGCAGCGTTGTCGGTAGGATTAGGACAGGGAGCAATCAGCCCCAGCATTTT.

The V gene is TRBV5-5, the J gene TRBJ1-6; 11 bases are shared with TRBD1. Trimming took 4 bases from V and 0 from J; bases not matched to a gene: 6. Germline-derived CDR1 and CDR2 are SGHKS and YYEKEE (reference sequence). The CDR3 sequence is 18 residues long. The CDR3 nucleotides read TGTGCCAGCAGCCCCGGGACAGGGGGGACCTCCTATAATTCACCCCTCCACTTT. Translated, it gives CASSPGTGGTSYNSPLHF.

DNA for the CDR3: TGTGCCAGCAGCCCAGGGGCTAGCGGGGGGAGCTCCTACAATGAGCAGTTCTTC. Encoded protein: CASSPGASGGSSYNEQFF. The chain has TRBV7-6 and TRBJ2-1, with 11 bases fitting TRBD2. Germline trimming cut 5 bases from V and 0 bases from J; bases unmatched to any gene: 9. CDR1 is SGHVS and CDR2 is FNYEAQ in the germline V gene. This CDR3 is built from 18 residues.

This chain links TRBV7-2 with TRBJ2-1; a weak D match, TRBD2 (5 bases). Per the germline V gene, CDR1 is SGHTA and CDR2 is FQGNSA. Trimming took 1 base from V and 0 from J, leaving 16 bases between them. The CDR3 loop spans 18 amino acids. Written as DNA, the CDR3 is TGTGCCAGCAGCTTAGTATTGCGGGCTTCCCGCTCCTACAATGAGCAGTTCTTC. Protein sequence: CASSLVLRASRSYNEQFF.

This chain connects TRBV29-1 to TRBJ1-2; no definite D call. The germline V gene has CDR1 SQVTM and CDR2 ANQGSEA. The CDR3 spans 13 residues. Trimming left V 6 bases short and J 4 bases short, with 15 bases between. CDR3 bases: TGCAGCGTCCCCTTCGAGGGAGGCTATGGCTACACCTTC. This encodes CSVPFEGGYGYTF.

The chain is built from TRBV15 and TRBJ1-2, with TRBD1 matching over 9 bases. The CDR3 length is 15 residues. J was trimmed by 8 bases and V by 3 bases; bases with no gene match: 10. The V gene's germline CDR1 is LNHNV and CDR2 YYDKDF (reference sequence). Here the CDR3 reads CATSRIKTGGWGYTF. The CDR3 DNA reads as TGTGCCACCAGCAGGATCAAAACAGGGGGCTGGGGCTACACCTTC. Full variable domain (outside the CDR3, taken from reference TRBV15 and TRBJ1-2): DAMVIQNPRYQVTQFGKPVTLSCSQTLNHNVMYWYQQKSSQAPKLLFHYYDKDFNNEADTPDNFQSRRPNTSFCFLDIRSPGLGDTAMYLCATSRIKTGGWGYTFGSGTRLTVV.

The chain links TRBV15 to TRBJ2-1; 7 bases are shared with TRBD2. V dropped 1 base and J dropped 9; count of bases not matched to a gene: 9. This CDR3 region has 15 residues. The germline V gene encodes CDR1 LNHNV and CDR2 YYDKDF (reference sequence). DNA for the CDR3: TGTGCCACCAGCAGAGTTGGTTTAGCGGGCCCTGAGCAGTTCTTC. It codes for CATSRVGLAGPEQFF.